This TCR beta chain was retrieved from a study of blood T cell repertoires in COVID-19. Study overall: The origin of the acute and convalescent COVID-19 samples was the United States, Italy and Spain. PBMCs, B-cell-depleted T cells, or T cells were the source of the cDNA or gDNA that made up the material.

The assay was immunoSEQ multiplex PCR, and TCRdb's table has in-frame clones only and misses some. The sample lists tens of thousands of clones; roughly nine tenths were seen once. This CDR3 contains 13 residues. V shed 10 bases and J shed 1 base, with 13 bases lying between them. Germline V gene data show CDR1 as ENHRY and CDR2 as SYGVKD. The sequence was collected from a woman aged 60 to 75 with COVID-19, enrolled during active disease. The V call is TRBV10-3, the J call TRBJ1-1; D might be TRBD1 (5 bases). Material: peripheral blood. The CDR3: CATKIQENTEAFF. DNA for the CDR3: TGTGCCACCAAAATACAGGAGAACACTGAAGCTTTCTTT.